The rows below give T cell receptor beta chains drawn from one sample of a study of cytomegalovirus exposure and HLA in healthy donors. Here immunoSEQ multiplex PCR was the method, and the copy in TCRdb shows in-frame clones only, minus some. The table shows 100,000 or so clones, with 65% to 80% occurring only once. The sample was PBMCs. These receptors all stem from a woman between 40 and 50 years old in good health and CMV-seronegative. Both conserved end residues are part of each CDR3. A D gene is named only where the DNA matches it firmly. Rows may omit the clone size; those that give it use once, few, many or a size class.

D gene: TRBD2; V gene: TRBV28; J gene: TRBJ2-7; clone size: -; CDR3 protein: CASLASGGQWEQYF; CDR3 DNA: TGTGCCAGCCTTGCTTCGGGGGGGCAATGGGAGCAGTACTTC
D gene: TRBD1; V gene: TRBV4-3; J gene: TRBJ2-1; clone size: -; CDR3 protein: CASSQSGGNEQFF; CDR3 DNA: TGCGCCAGCAGCCAATCAGGGGGCAATGAGCAGTTCTTC
D gene: TRBD1; V gene: TRBV10-2; J gene: TRBJ2-3; clone size: -; CDR3 protein: CASSEPGQGYTDTQYF; CDR3 DNA: TGCGCCAGCAGTGAGCCGGGACAGGGCTACACAGATACGCAGTATTTT
D gene: -; V gene: TRBV5-5; J gene: TRBJ1-1; clone size: -; CDR3 protein: CASRWGLGGTEAFF; CDR3 DNA: TGTGCCAGCAGGTGGGGCCTCGGGGGCACTGAAGCTTTCTTT
D gene: -; V gene: TRBV7-2; J gene: TRBJ2-7; clone size: -; CDR3 protein: CASSLVGDTYEQYF; CDR3 DNA: TGTGCCAGCAGCTTAGTCGGGGATACCTACGAGCAGTACTTC
D gene: -; V gene: TRBV10-3; J gene: TRBJ1-5; clone size: -; CDR3 protein: CAISLGGSNQPQHF; CDR3 DNA: TGTGCCATCAGTCTAGGGGGAAGCAATCAGCCCCAGCATTTT
D gene: TRBD1; V gene: TRBV28; J gene: TRBJ1-4; clone size: few; CDR3 protein: CASSLTGGRGNEKLFF; CDR3 DNA: TGTGCCAGCAGTTTAACAGGGGGCAGGGGGAATGAAAAACTGTTTTTT
D gene: TRBD1; V gene: TRBV5-4; J gene: TRBJ1-1; clone size: -; CDR3 protein: CASSGPGQLNTEAFF; CDR3 DNA: TGTGCCAGCAGCGGACCGGGACAGCTGAACACTGAAGCTTTCTTT
D gene: -; V gene: TRBV11-3; J gene: TRBJ2-5; clone size: -; CDR3 protein: CASSRRGETQYF; CDR3 DNA: TGTGCCAGCAGCCGGCGGGGAGAGACCCAGTACTTC
D gene: -; V gene: TRBV30; J gene: TRBJ2-3; clone size: -; CDR3 protein: CAWTHSSDTQYF; CDR3 DNA: TGTGCCTGGACCCACTCATCGGATACGCAGTATTTT
D gene: -; V gene: TRBV2; J gene: TRBJ2-2; clone size: -; CDR3 protein: CASSVLGELFF; CDR3 DNA: TGTGCCAGCAGCGTATTAGGGGAGCTGTTTTTT
D gene: -; V gene: TRBV6-7; J gene: TRBJ1-5; clone size: -; CDR3 protein: CASSAEDSFSANQPQHF; CDR3 DNA: TGTGCCAGCAGTGCGGAGGACAGCTTTAGCGCTAATCAGCCCCAGCATTTT
D gene: TRBD1; V gene: TRBV11-2; J gene: TRBJ2-5; clone size: -; CDR3 protein: CASSYLTGGTETQYF; CDR3 DNA: TGTGCCAGCAGCTACCTGACAGGGGGCACGGAGACCCAGTACTTC
D gene: -; V gene: TRBV11-2; J gene: TRBJ1-4; clone size: -; CDR3 protein: CASSLDRGLQLFF; CDR3 DNA: TGTGCCAGCAGCTTAGACCGAGGGCTACAACTGTTTTTT
D gene: TRBD2; V gene: TRBV6-1; J gene: TRBJ2-7; clone size: few; CDR3 protein: CATRLAASYEQYF; CDR3 DNA: TGTGCCACGCGACTAGCGGCTTCCTACGAGCAGTACTTC
D gene: -; V gene: TRBV28; J gene: TRBJ2-3; clone size: -; CDR3 protein: CASRGADTQYF; CDR3 DNA: TGTGCCAGCAGAGGAGCAGATACGCAGTATTTT
D gene: -; V gene: TRBV15; J gene: TRBJ2-1; clone size: -; CDR3 protein: CATSRELGGSNEQFF; CDR3 DNA: TGTGCCACCAGCAGAGAGTTGGGTGGGAGCAATGAGCAGTTCTTC
D gene: TRBD1; V gene: TRBV10-3; J gene: TRBJ1-2; clone size: once; CDR3 protein: CAISESQGALINYGYTF; CDR3 DNA: TGTGCCATCAGTGAGTCGCAGGGGGCGTTGATAAACTATGGCTACACCTTC
D gene: TRBD2; V gene: TRBV7-2; J gene: TRBJ2-5; clone size: -; CDR3 protein: CASSPPKRGGEETQYF; CDR3 DNA: TGTGCCAGCAGCCCTCCGAAGCGGGGGGGCGAAGAGACCCAGTACTTC
D gene: TRBD1; V gene: TRBV5-6; J gene: TRBJ2-2; clone size: -; CDR3 protein: CASSEGQGAGELFF; CDR3 DNA: TGTGCCAGCAGCGAGGGACAGGGGGCCGGGGAGCTGTTTTTT
D gene: TRBD2; V gene: TRBV28; J gene: TRBJ2-3; clone size: -; CDR3 protein: CASSFERGVGDTQYF; CDR3 DNA: TGTGCCAGCAGTTTTGAGCGGGGGGTGGGAGATACGCAGTATTTT